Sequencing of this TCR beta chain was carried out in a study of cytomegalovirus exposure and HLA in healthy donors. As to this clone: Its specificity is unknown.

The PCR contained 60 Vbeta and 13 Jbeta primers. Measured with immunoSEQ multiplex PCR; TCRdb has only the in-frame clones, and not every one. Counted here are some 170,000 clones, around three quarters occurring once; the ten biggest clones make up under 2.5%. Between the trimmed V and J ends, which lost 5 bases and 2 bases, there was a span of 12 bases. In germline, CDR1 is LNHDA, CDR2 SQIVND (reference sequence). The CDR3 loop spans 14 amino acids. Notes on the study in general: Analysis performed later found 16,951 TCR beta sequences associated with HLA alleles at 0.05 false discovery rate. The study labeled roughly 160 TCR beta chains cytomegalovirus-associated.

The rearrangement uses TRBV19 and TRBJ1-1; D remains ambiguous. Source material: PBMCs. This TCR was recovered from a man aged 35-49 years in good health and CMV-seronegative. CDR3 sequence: CASSARVRNTEAFF. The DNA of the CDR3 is TGTGCCAGTAGTGCCCGGGTTCGAAACACTGAAGCTTTCTTT.